Shown below are 5 T cell receptor beta chains from a single sample sequenced in a study of Graves' ophthalmopathy and Graves' hyperthyroidism listed by TCRdb under 2018. The reads were generated on an Illumina HiSeq 2000. TCR beta CDR3 regions were amplified from RNA transcripts for repertoire sequencing. The first round of RT-PCR was done with HTBI primers and the Qiagen OneStep RT-PCR kit, and was followed by a second round of multiplex PCR, then size selection and purification. TCRdb itself trimmed the public reads at Q25 with fastp, ran MiXCR and retained productive beta chains. Rows with one shared CDR3 protein collapse into an entry with the most common genes and DNA. The sample yields almost 400,000 distinct CDR3 sequences; approximately 20% were counted once. 1.5% to 2% of the sample comes from the top ten. The sequenced sample consisted of peripheral blood. The receptors here all came from a young woman with Graves' ophthalmopathy. Donor details come from another sample of the same person, matched by shared clones.

This clonotype was counted many times. The rearrangement joins TRBV27 to TRBJ1-1; D is unclear. Germline CDR1 and CDR2: MNHEY and SMNVEV (reference sequence). Deletions cut 0 bases from V and 6 bases from J, with 8 bases between. There are 13 residues in the CDR3. The CDR3 nucleotides read TGTGCCAGCAGTTTATCATCGGGGTCTGAAGCTTTCTTT. Its protein is CASSLSSGSEAFF.

This clonotype was recorded many times. V is TRBV6-2 or TRBV6-3 and J is TRBJ2-7; 7 bases line up with TRBD2. In germline, CDR1 is MNHEY, CDR2 SVGEGT. Losses at the gene ends were 5 bases for V and 3 bases for J; bases not matched to a gene: 4. This CDR3 is 13 amino acids long. The CDR3 DNA sequence: TGTGCCAGCAGTCGACTAGCCCTCTACGAGCAGTACTTC. This encodes CASSRLALYEQYF.

Ten or more counts support this clonotype. The rearrangement uses TRBV6-2 or TRBV6-3 and TRBJ2-5; 9 positions agree with TRBD1. The CDR3 has 15 amino acids. Germline V CDR1 and CDR2: MNHEY, SVGEGT. The V segment lost 6 bases and the J segment 4 bases; nucleotides outside the gene matches: 9. CDR3 bases: TGTGCCAGCAGCTCCCAGACAGGGGGACGAGAGACCCAGTACTTC. It codes for CASSSQTGGRETQYF.

This clonotype showed up many times. This sequence joins TRBV7-2 and TRBJ2-2; 8 nucleotides line up with TRBD1. Germline V gene sequence: CDR1 SGHTA, CDR2 FQGNSA. This CDR3 has 16 amino acids. Trimming removed 1 base from V and 5 bases from J; junction bases left unmatched: 6. CDR3 protein: CASSLVSTGATGELFF. The DNA of the CDR3 is TGTGCCAGCAGCTTAGTTTCGACAGGGGCGACCGGGGAGCTGTTTTTT.

This chain connects TRBV18 to TRBJ1-1; D is uncertain. CDR1 and CDR2 from the germline V gene are KGHSH and LQKENI. V lost 7 bases and J 3 bases, leaving 18 bases between the germline ends. The CDR3 is 15 residues long. The CDR3 nucleotides are TGTGCCAGCTTCACCGAAGGGATTTGGGACACTGAAGCTTTCTTT. This gives the protein CASFTEGIWDTEAFF.